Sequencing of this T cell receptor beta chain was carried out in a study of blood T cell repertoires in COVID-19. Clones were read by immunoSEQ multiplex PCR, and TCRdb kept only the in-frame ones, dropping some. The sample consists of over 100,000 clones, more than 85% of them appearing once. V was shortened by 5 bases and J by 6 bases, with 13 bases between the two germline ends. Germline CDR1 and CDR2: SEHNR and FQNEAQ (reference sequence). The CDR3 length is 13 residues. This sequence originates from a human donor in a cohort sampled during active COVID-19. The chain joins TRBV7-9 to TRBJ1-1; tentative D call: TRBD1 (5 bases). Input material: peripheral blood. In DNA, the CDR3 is TGTGCCAGCAGCCAGCTGGGGGGAGCTGAAGCTTTCTTT. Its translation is CASSQLGGAEAFF.